The 19 T cell receptor beta chains reported below all come from one sample, sequenced in a study of cytomegalovirus exposure and HLA in healthy donors. PCR amplification relied on 60 Vbeta primers (plus 13 Jbeta primers). Sequencing was performed with immunoSEQ multiplex PCR; in TCRdb, only in-frame clones are kept and a portion is missing. The sample includes roughly 200,000 clones, 79% seen only once; the top ten take roughly 4.5%. Sequenced: PBMCs. The receptors originated from a woman in her twenties or thirties in good health and CMV-seropositive.

This chain connects TRBV4-1 to TRBJ1-5; the match to TRBD1 covers 8 bases. The CDR3 spans 15 residues. V was clipped by 1 base and J by 7 bases; unmatched bases: 6. Germline lookup yields CDR1 MGHRA and CDR2 YSYEKL. CDR3 DNA: TGCGCCAGCAGCCAAGTCCCGACAGGGGAGCAGCCCCAGCATTTT. It is translated as CASSQVPTGEQPQHF.

The chain joins TRBV5-5 to TRBJ1-2; 12 bases fit TRBD1. Germline lookup yields CDR1 SGHKS and CDR2 YYEKEE (reference sequence). The CDR3 has 17 amino acids. Unmatched junction bases numbered 7, after V lost 4 bases and J lost 0 bases. The CDR3 reads CASSQGTGGEANYGYTF. The CDR3 DNA is TGTGCCAGCAGCCAGGGGACAGGGGGCGAGGCTAACTATGGCTACACCTTC. The full variable domain, with the rest looked up from reference TRBV5-5 and TRBJ1-2, is DAGVTQSPTHLIKTRGQQVTLRCSPISGHKSVSWYQQVLGQGPQFIFQYYEKEERGRGNFPDRFSARQFPNYSSELNVNALLLGDSALYLCASSQGTGGEANYGYTFGSGTRLTVV.

The gene calls are TRBV7-9 and TRBJ1-1; D not resolved. Looked up from germline, CDR1 is SEHNR and CDR2 is FQNEAQ (reference sequence). Trimming took off 4 bases at V and 1 base at J, with 10 bases between the two ends. The CDR3 totals 14 residues. The CDR3 sequence: CASSSNYKNTEAFF. The DNA of the CDR3 is TGTGCCAGCAGCTCAAATTACAAGAACACTGAAGCTTTCTTT.

V and J are TRBV6-5 and TRBJ2-7; TRBD2 agrees at 7 bases. V shed 0 bases and J 2 bases; nucleotides not matched to a gene: 7. The CDR3 has 16 residues. Germline-derived CDR1 and CDR2 are MNHEY and SVGAGI. The CDR3, as DNA: TGTGCCAGCAGTTACTCCGGGGAGGGAATCCCCTACGAGCAGTACTTC. Its protein product is CASSYSGEGIPYEQYF.

V is TRBV10-3 and J is TRBJ2-3; 12 bases fit TRBD1. CDR1 is ENHRY and CDR2 is SYGVKD in the germline V gene. The CDR3 sequence is 14 residues long. V lost 6 bases to trimming and J lost 6 bases; unmatched junction nucleotides: 4. The CDR3 DNA is TGTGCCATCAGCACCGGGACAGGGGGCGATACGCAGTATTTT. It encodes CAISTGTGGDTQYF.

The gene calls are TRBV9 and TRBJ2-7; maybe TRBD2 (5 bases). The CDR3 covers 14 residues. The V gene lost 4 bases and the J gene lost 4 bases, with 15 bases spanning the gap. CDR1 and CDR2 (germline): SGDLS, YYNGEE. The CDR3 loop reads CASSPGTTGYEQYF. The CDR3 nucleotides read TGTGCCAGCAGCCCAGGAACGACGGGGTACGAGCAGTACTTC.

In DNA, the CDR3 is TGTGCCAGCAGTCCGACCGGGACAGGGGTGAACACCATATATTTT. Translating gives CASSPTGTGVNTIYF. This sequence joins TRBV27 and TRBJ1-3, with 10 bases identical to TRBD1. CDR1 is MNHEY and CDR2 is SMNVEV in the germline V gene (reference sequence). J gave up 7 bases and V 5 bases, and 8 bases lay outside the gene matches. The CDR3 is 15 amino acids.

V and J are TRBV5-1 and TRBJ1-3, with a possible D match to TRBD1 (5 bases). CDR3 length equals 16 residues. V was shortened by 0 bases and J by 3 bases, with 13 bases between the two germline ends. Germline V lookup: CDR1 SGHRS, CDR2 YFSETQ. The CDR3 region has the DNA TGCGCCAGCAGCTTGGCCCCAGGGAAGGATGGAAACACCATATATTTT. It encodes CASSLAPGKDGNTIYF.

V and J are TRBV19 and TRBJ1-6; weak D call: TRBD1 (5 bases). Trimming took 2 bases from V and 13 from J, leaving 18 bases between them. Germline CDR1 and CDR2: LNHDA and SQIVND (reference sequence). This CDR3 has 15 residues. The CDR3 reads CASSIRGRVKRPLHF. CDR3 nucleotide sequence: TGTGCCAGTAGTATACGTGGCAGGGTGAAACGGCCCCTCCACTTT.

The genes are TRBV12-5 and TRBJ2-5, with 8 bases matching TRBD1. The trim removed 6 bases at V and 1 base at J, leaving 10 bases unmatched. The length of the CDR3 is 16 residues. The germline CDR1 and CDR2 sequences are LGHNT and FRNRAP. The CDR3 reads CASGTLWDRTQETQYF. The CDR3 DNA reads TGTGCTAGTGGGACCCTATGGGACAGGACCCAAGAGACCCAGTACTTC.

The J gene is TRBJ1-3, the V gene TRBV19; 8 bases match TRBD1. The CDR3 runs to 13 residues. CDR1 LNHDA and CDR2 SQIVND come from the germline V gene (reference sequence). The V and J ends lost 6 bases and 4 bases, in that order; junction bases with no gene match: 2. This chain's CDR3 is CASSRQGGNTIYF. CDR3 nucleotides: TGTGCCAGTAGCAGACAGGGGGGAAACACCATATATTTT. The full variable domain, completed using reference TRBV19 and TRBJ1-3, is DGGITQSPKYLFRKEGQNVTLSCEQNLNHDAMYWYRQDPGQGLRLIYYSQIVNDFQKGDIAEGYSVSREKKESFPLTVTSAQKNPTAFYLCASSRQGGNTIYFGEGSWLTVV.

There are a few counts of this clone. V usage is TRBV4-3 and J usage is TRBJ2-7; 9 nucleotides line up with TRBD1. The CDR3 runs to 15 residues. Germline V gene sequence: CDR1 LGHNA, CDR2 YSLEER. V dropped 1 base and J dropped 2; count of bases not matched to a gene: 3. CDR3 amino acids: CASSQGGTGTYEQYF. In DNA form, the CDR3 reads TGCGCCAGCAGCCAAGGGGGGACAGGGACCTACGAGCAGTACTTC.

The CDR3: CASSSGTPPGDIQYF. DNA for the CDR3: TGTGCCAGCAGCTCCGGGACCCCCCCGGGGGACATTCAGTACTTC. The rearrangement links TRBV5-8 to TRBJ2-4, with TRBD2 as a possible D gene (6 bases). CDR1 and CDR2 (germline): SGHTS, YDEGEE. The ends were cut back, 3 bases at V and 8 bases at J, with 18 bases in the middle. CDR3 length: 15 amino acids.

This rearrangement joins TRBV29-1 to TRBJ1-2, with D possibly being TRBD1 (6 bases). Trimming left V 3 bases short and J 4 bases short, with 9 bases between. Germline-derived CDR1 and CDR2 are SQVTM and ANQGSEA. The CDR3 is made up of 12 amino acids. CDR3: CSVEAGVYGYTF. Here the CDR3 DNA reads TGCAGCGTTGAGGCAGGGGTCTATGGCTACACCTTC.

V and J are TRBV27 and TRBJ1-4; perhaps TRBD1 as D (6 bases). The CDR3 loop spans 15 amino acids. Deletions cut 2 bases from V and 7 bases from J, with 14 bases between. CDR1 and CDR2 (germline): MNHEY, SMNVEV (reference sequence). Here the CDR3 reads CASSLLQGPVEKLFF. CDR3 coding DNA: TGTGCCAGCAGTTTACTTCAGGGGCCAGTTGAAAAACTGTTTTTT.

This clone occurred a few times. The chain couples TRBV5-6 to TRBJ2-7, with TRBD2 identical over 8 bases. CDR1 is SGHDT and CDR2 is YYEEEE in the germline V gene. The CDR3 contains 15 residues. With V trimmed by 2 bases and J by 0 bases, 4 bases remained unmatched. CDR3 nucleotides: TGTGCCAGCAGCTTCCCAACTAGCGGCTCCTACGAGCAGTACTTC. Its protein is CASSFPTSGSYEQYF.

The CDR3 protein is CASSLVLAAAYNEQFF. The CDR3 nucleotides are TGTGCCAGCAGCTTAGTCCTAGCCGCCGCCTACAATGAGCAGTTCTTC. The chain has TRBV11-3 and TRBJ2-1, with TRBD2 as a possible D gene (5 bases). Looked up from germline, CDR1 is SGHNT and CDR2 is YENEEA. Trimming removed 1 base at V and 2 bases at J, with 12 bases between. The CDR3 extends over 16 amino acids.

On this clone: The junction departs from the called germline gene at one end, perhaps through a read error. The J gene is TRBJ1-3, the V gene TRBV6-1; D possibly corresponds to TRBD1 (5 bases). Germline V gene data show CDR1 as MNHNS and CDR2 as SASEGT. This CDR3 is 14 amino acids long. The CDR3 nucleotides read TGTGCCAGCACTGAACGGGGGGCTGGAAACACCATATATTTT. It translates to CASTERGAGNTIYF.

The chain recombines TRBV30 with TRBJ2-1, with 9 bases that match TRBD2. This CDR3 has 15 residues. Trimming at V came to 0 bases and at J to 8 bases, leaving 8 bases not matched to a gene. CDR1 is GTSNPN and CDR2 is SVGIG in the germline V gene (reference sequence). CDR3 region: CAWSVRSGSSDEQFF. CDR3 bases: TGTGCCTGGAGTGTACGTAGCGGGAGCTCCGATGAGCAGTTCTTC.